These 28 T cell receptor beta chains originate from one sample sequenced in a study of technical replicates of blood from a handful of donors. The repertoire was sequenced with immunoSEQ multiplex PCR; TCRdb's copy has only in-frame clones and lacks some. There are tens of thousands of clones in the sample; around 94% occur only once, and roughly 0.23% lies in the top ten. Source material: T cells isolated from PBMCs. These receptors were obtained from a human donor in good health.

The genes are TRBV28 and TRBJ1-1; D remains unclear. Trimming removed 1 base at V and 8 bases at J, with 8 bases between. The CDR3 contains 12 residues. CDR1 and CDR2 (germline): MDHEN, SYDVKM. Here the CDR3 reads CASSLLFREAFF. CDR3 sequence (DNA): TGTGCCAGCAGTTTATTGTTCAGGGAAGCTTTCTTT.

V is TRBV28 and J is TRBJ1-1; D is unresolved. Looked up from germline, CDR1 is MDHEN and CDR2 is SYDVKM. This CDR3 is built from 11 residues. V lost 3 bases to trimming and J lost 6 bases, with 5 bases between them. The CDR3 DNA follows: TGTGCCAGCAGTTTTTGGCCTGAAGCTTTCTTT. Its translation: CASSFWPEAFF.

The chain recombines TRBV5-1 with TRBJ2-3, with D hard to call. Trimming cost V 0 bases and J 6 bases, with 5 bases left between them. The CDR3 is 12 residues long. The germline V gene has CDR1 SGHRS and CDR2 YFSETQ. CDR3 nucleotide sequence: TGCGCCAGCAGCTTGGCCGTGGATACGCAGTATTTT. It codes for CASSLAVDTQYF. The full variable domain, rest sourced from reference TRBV5-1 and TRBJ2-3, is KAGVTQTPRYLIKTRGQQVTLSCSPISGHRSVSWYQQTPGQGLQFLFEYFSETQRNKGNFPGRFSGRQFSNSRSEMNVSTLELGDSALYLCASSLAVDTQYFGPGTRLTVL.

This clone was recorded once. At one boundary the junction diverges from the germline segment, which might be a read error. The V call is TRBV25-1, the J call TRBJ1-2; 9 bases align to TRBD1. Germline values: CDR1 MGHDK, CDR2 SYGVNS. CDR3 length: 14 residues. The DNA for the CDR3 is TGTGACAGCAGTGAAGGACAGGGGTACTATGGCTACACCTTC. This translates into CDSSEGQGYYGYTF.

The chain joins TRBV9 to TRBJ1-1; D might be TRBD1 (5 bases). Germline CDR1 SGDLS, CDR2 YYNGEE. The length of the CDR3 is 17 residues. The ends were cut back, 4 bases at V and 0 bases at J, with 19 bases in the middle. In nucleotides, the CDR3 is TGTGCCAGCAGCCCCCGGGACTTCTCTCCTATGAACACTGAAGCTTTCTTT. Encoded protein: CASSPRDFSPMNTEAFF.

This sequence joins TRBV5-1 and TRBJ2-3, with 11 bases identical to TRBD2. The junction had 5 bases not matched to a gene; V was cut back by 2 bases and J by 0 bases. The germline CDR1 and CDR2 sequences are SGHRS and YFSETQ. The CDR3 has 17 amino acids. CDR3 sequence: CASSFMGLADSTDTQYF. The CDR3 nucleotides are TGCGCCAGCAGCTTTATGGGACTAGCGGATAGCACAGATACGCAGTATTTT.

The genes are TRBV6-5 and TRBJ2-7; 10 bases line up with TRBD2. The CDR3 extends over 15 amino acids. V lost 4 bases, J lost 2 bases, and 5 bases stayed unmatched. Germline V gene data show CDR1 as MNHEY and CDR2 as SVGAGI. The CDR3: CASSSLAGGTYEQYF. The CDR3 region has the DNA TGTGCCAGCAGTTCATTAGCGGGGGGTACCTACGAGCAGTACTTC.

For the CDR3, the DNA is TGTGCCAGCAGCTCGGACGGGATCAATCAGCCCCAGCATTTT. Translating it yields CASSSDGINQPQHF. The chain couples TRBV7-2 to TRBJ1-5; D gene ambiguous. V was shortened by 4 bases and J by 3 bases, with 10 bases between the two germline ends. This CDR3 is 14 amino acids long. The germline gives CDR1 SGHTA, CDR2 FQGNSA.

This chain links TRBV14 with TRBJ2-7; 10 bases align to TRBD1. The CDR3 spans 16 residues. The junction had 4 bases not matched to a gene; V was cut back by 1 base and J by 1 base. The germline V gene has CDR1 SGHDN and CDR2 FVKESK. This CDR3 is CASSQGWTGGSYEQYF. The CDR3 DNA reads TGTGCCAGCAGCCAAGGCTGGACAGGGGGGTCCTACGAGCAGTACTTC.

The chain carries TRBV5-1 and TRBJ2-5; TRBD1 matches at 11 bases. The CDR3 runs to 15 residues. Unmatched junction bases numbered 3, after V lost 0 bases and J lost 5 bases. Germline lookup yields CDR1 SGHRS and CDR2 YFSETQ. This CDR3 is CASSLGTGGAETQYF. For the CDR3, the DNA is TGCGCCAGCAGCTTGGGGACAGGGGGCGCGGAGACCCAGTACTTC.

This clone was observed once. The V call is TRBV9, the J call TRBJ2-2, with 16 bases fitting TRBD2. Germline-derived CDR1 and CDR2 are SGDLS and YYNGEE. The J segment lost 4 bases and the V segment lost 4 bases, leaving 7 bases of the junction unmatched. This CDR3 is 18 amino acids long. CDR3 sequence: CASSPGTSGRAPTGELFF. The DNA for the CDR3 is TGTGCCAGCAGCCCAGGGACTAGCGGGAGGGCCCCCACCGGGGAGCTGTTTTTT.

The V gene is TRBV6-1, the J gene TRBJ1-1; 8 nucleotides agree with TRBD1. The V gene's germline CDR1 is MNHNS and CDR2 SASEGT. This CDR3 has 16 amino acids. The V segment lost 4 bases and the J segment 3 bases; nucleotides outside the gene matches: 10. CDR3 sequence (DNA): TGTGCCAGCAGTGCCCGACAGGGGCTAAGGGACACTGAAGCTTTCTTT. Its translation is CASSARQGLRDTEAFF.

The chain joins TRBV5-6 to TRBJ2-3; D remains ambiguous. This CDR3 is 14 amino acids long. Germline V lookup: CDR1 SGHDT, CDR2 YYEEEE. V lost 0 bases and J lost 2, with 7 bases in between. CDR3 coding DNA: TGTGCCAGCAGCTTGGCTTTATCCACAGATACGCAGTATTTT. Amino acid sequence: CASSLALSTDTQYF.

The chain has TRBV5-1 and TRBJ1-2, with 9 bases fitting TRBD1. V lost 2 bases to trimming and J lost 4 bases; unmatched junction nucleotides: 6. The CDR3 covers 15 residues. The germline V gene encodes CDR1 SGHRS and CDR2 YFSETQ. CDR3 sequence reads: CASSFTGGPGYGYTF. The CDR3 bases are TGCGCCAGCAGCTTCACAGGGGGCCCGGGCTATGGCTACACCTTC.

This chain links TRBV4-1 with TRBJ2-3; 7 positions agree with TRBD2. Germline CDR1 reads MGHRA; CDR2 reads YSYEKL. V was pared by 6 bases and J by 2 bases, with 17 bases of the junction left unmatched. The CDR3 has 18 residues. The chain's CDR3 is CASRPRLPTSSFTDTQYF. The CDR3 nucleotides are TGCGCCAGCAGGCCCCGACTACCGACTAGCAGCTTCACAGATACGCAGTATTTT.

The chain links TRBV5-1 to TRBJ2-7, with 7 positions matching TRBD1. CDR1 SGHRS and CDR2 YFSETQ come from the germline V gene. The ends lost 7 bases at V and 4 bases at J; junction bases unmatched: 2. The CDR3 consists of 11 residues. The chain's CDR3 is CASRDSYEQYF. The CDR3 region has the DNA TGCGCCAGCCGGGACAGTTACGAGCAGTACTTC.

The chain joins TRBV5-1 to TRBJ2-7, with a weak D call TRBD1 (5 bases). This CDR3 contains 15 residues. CDR1 SGHRS and CDR2 YFSETQ come from the germline V gene. V gave up 0 bases and J gave up 1 base, with 11 bases separating them. The CDR3 DNA reads TGCGCCAGCAGCTTGGCTCCAGGGCAATCCTACGAGCAGTACTTC. Its protein product is CASSLAPGQSYEQYF. The full variable domain, rest sourced from reference TRBV5-1 and TRBJ2-7, is KAGVTQTPRYLIKTRGQQVTLSCSPISGHRSVSWYQQTPGQGLQFLFEYFSETQRNKGNFPGRFSGRQFSNSRSEMNVSTLELGDSALYLCASSLAPGQSYEQYFGPGTRLTVT.

This clone was observed once. The rearrangement uses TRBV28 and TRBJ1-5, with D possibly TRBD1 on 6 matching bases. V was trimmed by 5 bases and J by 1 base, leaving 21 bases between them. From germline, CDR1 is MDHEN and CDR2 SYDVKM. This CDR3 is 18 amino acids long. The CDR3 DNA is TGTGCCAGCAGTACCCAGCTAGGGGGGGCAGGGAGCAATCAGCCCCAGCATTTT. Its protein is CASSTQLGGAGSNQPQHF.

The CDR3 DNA reads as TGTGCCAGCAGCATACTACAGGGGGCATACTCTGGAAACACCATATATTTT. It encodes CASSILQGAYSGNTIYF. The chain joins TRBV13 to TRBJ1-3; 9 positions agree with TRBD1. CDR1 is PRHDT and CDR2 is FYEKMQ in the germline V gene (reference sequence). V was clipped by 5 bases and J by 0 bases; unmatched bases: 8. This CDR3 has 17 amino acids. The full variable domain, rest sourced from reference TRBV13 and TRBJ1-3, is AAGVIQSPRHLIKEKRETATLKCYPIPRHDTVYWYQQGPGQDPQFLISFYEKMQSDKGSIPDRFSAQQFSDYHSELNMSSLELGDSALYFCASSILQGAYSGNTIYFGEGSWLTVV.

In DNA, the CDR3 is TGTGCTAGTGGTTTCCTCCTACAGGGCAAGGGGGATACTAATGAAAAACTGTTTTTT. This translates into CASGFLLQGKGDTNEKLFF. The rearrangement joins TRBV12-5 to TRBJ1-4; D is possibly TRBD1 (6 bases). The CDR3 is 19 residues long. V lost 3 bases and J lost 2, with 22 bases in between. The germline V gene has CDR1 LGHNT and CDR2 FRNRAP.

The chain is built from TRBV6-1 and TRBJ1-1; D not resolved. With 0 bases removed from V and 0 bases from J, the gap between germline ends came to 11 bases. This CDR3 has 16 residues. Germline V lookup: CDR1 MNHNS, CDR2 SASEGT. CDR3 amino acids: CASSEALQLLNTEAFF. The DNA for the CDR3 is TGTGCCAGCAGTGAAGCGCTTCAACTCCTGAACACTGAAGCTTTCTTT.

The chain recombines TRBV6-5 with TRBJ2-3; D is unresolved. The germline V and J ends were trimmed by 2 bases and 4 bases, with 10 bases remaining between them. The CDR3 loop spans 14 amino acids. Germline CDR1 and CDR2: MNHEY and SVGAGI. The CDR3 region has the DNA TGTGCCAGCAGTTACGTAGAAGATTCAGATACGCAGTATTTT. Amino acid sequence: CASSYVEDSDTQYF.

This chain connects TRBV7-9 to TRBJ2-3; 9 bases fit TRBD2. CDR1 is SEHNR, CDR2 FQNEAQ, per germline (reference sequence). The CDR3 sequence is 15 residues long. The V segment lost 4 bases and the J segment 3 bases; nucleotides outside the gene matches: 5. Here the CDR3 DNA reads TGTGCCAGCAGCTATAGCGGGGGAGGAACAGATACGCAGTATTTT. It encodes CASSYSGGGTDTQYF.

The sample holds one count of this clone. The V call is TRBV28, the J call TRBJ2-3; TRBD2 might be the D (6 bases). The V end lost 2 bases, the J end lost 1 base, and 10 bases lay between the germline ends. CDR1 MDHEN and CDR2 SYDVKM come from the germline V gene. The CDR3 has 15 residues. CDR3 loop: CASSLPPGGTDTQYF. For the CDR3, the DNA is TGTGCCAGCAGTTTACCCCCGGGGGGCACAGATACGCAGTATTTT. Based on the CDR3 plus reference TRBV28 and TRBJ2-3, the full variable domain is DVKVTQSSRYLVKRTGEKVFLECVQDMDHENMFWYRQDPGLGLRLIYFSYDVKMKEKGDIPEGYSVSREKKERFSLILESASTNQTSMYLCASSLPPGGTDTQYFGPGTRLTVL.

The V gene is TRBV5-4, the J gene TRBJ2-5; D may be TRBD2 (5 bases). The CDR3 has 15 residues. V was pared by 1 base and J by 2 bases, with 12 bases between. Germline V gene lookup returns CDR1 SGHNT and CDR2 YYREEE (reference sequence). This CDR3 is CASSLRRRIQETQYF. CDR3 DNA sequence: TGTGCCAGCAGCTTGAGGCGGAGGATACAAGAGACCCAGTACTTC. Full variable domain (remainder filled in from reference TRBV5-4 and TRBJ2-5): ETGVTQSPTHLIKTRGQQVTLRCSSQSGHNTVSWYQQALGQGPQFIFQYYREEENGRGNFPPRFSGLQFPNYSSELNVNALELDDSALYLCASSLRRRIQETQYFGPGTRLLVL.

V gene TRBV5-6 combines with J gene TRBJ2-1; 9 positions match TRBD2. Looked up from germline, CDR1 is SGHDT and CDR2 is YYEEEE. V shed 2 bases, J shed 4 bases, and the junction held 10 bases outside the gene matches. CDR3 size: 17 residues. In nucleotides, the CDR3 is TGTGCCAGCAGCTTAGCTCCGGGACTAGCTATTTACAATGAGCAGTTCTTC. Translated, it gives CASSLAPGLAIYNEQFF.

The genes are TRBV13 and TRBJ2-1, with 7 bases identical to TRBD1. CDR3 length: 15 amino acids. The germline CDR1 and CDR2 sequences are PRHDT and FYEKMQ (reference sequence). V shed 3 bases and J 8 bases; nucleotides not matched to a gene: 10. This CDR3 is CASSFKVTGVDEQFF. The CDR3 bases are TGTGCCAGCAGCTTCAAAGTAACAGGGGTCGATGAGCAGTTCTTC.

V and J are TRBV28 and TRBJ2-7; possible D gene TRBD2, 6 bases. The CDR3 is made up of 14 amino acids. V was shortened by 6 bases and J by 1 base, with 13 bases between the two germline ends. Germline V lookup: CDR1 MDHEN, CDR2 SYDVKM. CDR3 loop: CASRTGTPSYEQYF. In DNA, the CDR3 is TGTGCCAGCAGGACCGGGACTCCTTCCTACGAGCAGTACTTC.